Shown below are 21 T cell receptor beta chains from a single sample sequenced in a study of shared clonotypes between healthy human individuals. The repertoire was sequenced with immunoSEQ multiplex PCR; TCRdb's copy has only in-frame clones and lacks some. The sample includes under 2,000,000 clones, about 95% of them seen just once. The naive CD8 fraction comprised CD45RO-negative cells positively selected for CCR7 and excluded terminally differentiated effector memory CD45RA+ cells. Input material: naive CD8+ T cells sorted from blood. Receptors were obtained from a man younger than 30 in good health.

This sequence joins TRBV4-1 and TRBJ2-5, with TRBD2 matching 8 bases. V was clipped by 5 bases and J by 2 bases; unmatched bases: 10. This CDR3 contains 16 residues. Germline V gene data show CDR1 as MGHRA and CDR2 as YSYEKL. The chain's CDR3 is CASSIRVTSGQETQYF. The CDR3 nucleotides read TGCGCCAGCAGCATAAGGGTAACTAGCGGACAAGAGACCCAGTACTTC.

This clone was observed a single time. The gene calls are TRBV2 and TRBJ1-2; D is possibly TRBD1 (5 bases). From germline, CDR1 is SNHLY and CDR2 FYNNEI. V was clipped by 6 bases and J by 4 bases, with 15 bases between them. This CDR3 is built from 14 residues. For the CDR3, the DNA is TGTGCCAGCAGAGCCGAAGGGGCGGGCTATGGCTACACCTTC. Amino acid sequence: CASRAEGAGYGYTF.

Here the CDR3 DNA reads TGTGCCAGCAGCCTACAGGGGGGCCATGAAAAACTGTTTTTT. Its protein product is CASSLQGGHEKLFF. The chain combines TRBV28 with TRBJ1-4; 8 bases agree with TRBD1. The CDR3 is 14 residues long. The V gene's germline CDR1 is MDHEN and CDR2 SYDVKM. V lost 6 bases and J lost 6; bases outside the gene matches: 6.

Regarding this clone: The sample holds other DNA sequences that translate to the same CDR3. The gene calls are TRBV19 and TRBJ1-2; D not resolved. Germline loops: CDR1 LNHDA, CDR2 SQIVND (reference sequence). Trimming removed 1 base at V and 6 bases at J, with 6 bases between. The CDR3 totals 12 residues. In nucleotides, the CDR3 is TGTGCCAGTAGTATAGGGCTGGATGGCTACACCTTC. Translation: CASSIGLDGYTF.

This clone was detected only once. The chain carries TRBV4-1 and TRBJ2-1; TRBD1 aligns across 7 bases. Germline trimming cut 0 bases from V and 4 bases from J; bases unmatched to any gene: 6. Germline lookup yields CDR1 MGHRA and CDR2 YSYEKL. The CDR3 is made up of 16 amino acids. DNA of the CDR3: TGCGCCAGCAGCCAAGATGGAGCGACAGGGTACAATGAGCAGTTCTTC. Translating it yields CASSQDGATGYNEQFF.

Comments on this clone: The identical CDR3 is also encoded by other nucleotide sequences in the sample. The rearrangement links TRBV5-1 to TRBJ2-1, with unresolved D. Germline V lookup: CDR1 SGHRS, CDR2 YFSETQ. CDR3 length: 13 residues. V lost 4 bases and J lost 0, with 5 bases in between. The CDR3 sequence is CASSLDSYNEQFF. The CDR3 bases are TGCGCCAGCAGCCTAGACTCCTACAATGAGCAGTTCTTC. Full variable domain (rest looked up from reference TRBV5-1 and TRBJ2-1): KAGVTQTPRYLIKTRGQQVTLSCSPISGHRSVSWYQQTPGQGLQFLFEYFSETQRNKGNFPGRFSGRQFSNSRSEMNVSTLELGDSALYLCASSLDSYNEQFFGPGTRLTVL.

Comment on this clone: Other DNA sequences of this sample code for an identical CDR3. This chain connects TRBV29-1 to TRBJ2-7; D assignment may be TRBD1 or TRBD2 (5 bases each). Germline V gene lookup returns CDR1 SQVTM and CDR2 ANQGSEA. The CDR3 runs to 12 residues. V lost 6 bases and J lost 0, with 9 bases in between. This CDR3 is CSVEGSSYEQYF. CDR3 bases: TGCAGCGTCGAGGGGTCCTCCTACGAGCAGTACTTC.

This rearrangement joins TRBV10-3 to TRBJ2-1; TRBD1 agrees at 8 bases. With V trimmed by 6 bases and J by 0 bases, 4 bases remained unmatched. Looked up from germline, CDR1 is ENHRY and CDR2 is SYGVKD. The length of the CDR3 is 15 residues. The CDR3 DNA reads as TGTGCCATCAGGGGCCAGGGGGCCTCCTACAATGAGCAGTTCTTC. It encodes CAIRGQGASYNEQFF.

The gene calls are TRBV28 and TRBJ1-6; D might be TRBD1 (6 bases). CDR1 MDHEN and CDR2 SYDVKM come from the germline V gene. The CDR3 spans 19 residues. The ends were cut back, 6 bases at V and 0 bases at J, with 21 bases in the middle. This chain's CDR3 is CASRAPTYRESSYNSPLHF. In DNA form, the CDR3 reads TGTGCCAGCAGAGCCCCAACGTACAGGGAGAGCTCCTATAATTCACCCCTCCACTTT.

Notes on this clone: The same CDR3 can be traced to other DNA sequences in this sample. V is TRBV28 and J is TRBJ1-5, with a possible D match to TRBD1 (5 bases). Germline CDR1 reads MDHEN; CDR2 reads SYDVKM. The CDR3 runs to 14 residues. V lost 3 bases, J lost 4 bases, and 10 bases lay in between. The CDR3 nucleotides read TGTGCCAGCAGTTTCCCCGAGGGGAATCAGCCCCAGCATTTT. As protein: CASSFPEGNQPQHF.

The gene calls are TRBV6-4 and TRBJ1-1; no reliable D call. With 4 bases removed from V and 3 bases from J, the gap between germline ends came to 12 bases. The CDR3 sequence is 14 residues long. In germline, CDR1 is MRHNA, CDR2 SNTAGT. CDR3 residues: CASSVVYTDTEAFF. Written as DNA, the CDR3 is TGTGCCAGCAGTGTAGTTTACACAGACACTGAAGCTTTCTTT.

J is TRBJ2-7 and V is TRBV27, with D perhaps matching TRBD1 or TRBD2 (5 bases each). Germline-derived CDR1 and CDR2 are MNHEY and SMNVEV (reference sequence). This CDR3 has 14 residues. The V and J ends lost 3 bases and 7 bases respectively, with 16 bases between them. CDR3 DNA: TGTGCCAGCAGTTTTGGGGGATCCCTTGGGGAGCAGTACTTC. Translation: CASSFGGSLGEQYF.

The chain is built from TRBV27 and TRBJ2-3, with D perhaps TRBD2 (6 bases). This CDR3 spans 14 amino acids. Germline CDR1 MNHEY, CDR2 SMNVEV (reference sequence). Trimming cost V 3 bases and J 4 bases, with 11 bases left between them. The CDR3 region has the DNA TGTGCCAGCAGTTTTTTCGGGACTTCAGATACGCAGTATTTT. It encodes CASSFFGTSDTQYF.

This clone was found once. J is TRBJ2-7 and V is TRBV4-1; D remains ambiguous. The CDR3 extends over 14 amino acids. Trimming took off 1 base at V and 7 bases at J, with 14 bases between the two ends. The germline V gene encodes CDR1 MGHRA and CDR2 YSYEKL. The DNA for the CDR3 is TGCGCCAGCAGCCAAGCAGAAACCCTAGGGGAGCAGTACTTC. Amino acid sequence: CASSQAETLGEQYF.

This clone was counted once. Other DNA sequences within the sample encode an identical CDR3. The genes are TRBV5-1 and TRBJ2-1, with 9 positions matching TRBD2. Germline-derived CDR1 and CDR2 are SGHRS and YFSETQ. V trimming: 4 bases; J trimming: 2 bases; junction bases outside the gene matches: 4. The CDR3 consists of 15 residues. The CDR3 protein is CASSPSGDTYNEQFF. The CDR3 DNA follows: TGCGCCAGCAGCCCTAGCGGGGACACCTACAATGAGCAGTTCTTC. Variable domain in full (rest from reference TRBV5-1 and TRBJ2-1): KAGVTQTPRYLIKTRGQQVTLSCSPISGHRSVSWYQQTPGQGLQFLFEYFSETQRNKGNFPGRFSGRQFSNSRSEMNVSTLELGDSALYLCASSPSGDTYNEQFFGPGTRLTVL.

The rearrangement links TRBV5-8 to TRBJ2-3; TRBD2 might be the D (5 bases). The germline gives CDR1 SGHTS, CDR2 YDEGEE. The CDR3 covers 13 residues. V lost 0 bases and J lost 8, with 10 bases in between. In nucleotides, the CDR3 is TGTGCCAGCAGCTTGGAGGACTCCCGTACGCAGTATTTT. Its protein is CASSLEDSRTQYF.

The rearrangement links TRBV5-5 to TRBJ1-6, with TRBD1 identical over 10 bases. The length of the CDR3 is 14 residues. Germline V gene lookup returns CDR1 SGHKS and CDR2 YYEKEE (reference sequence). J gave up 10 bases and V 5 bases, and 6 bases lay outside the gene matches. CDR3 residues: CASSTGTGASPLHF. For the CDR3, the DNA is TGTGCCAGCAGTACCGGGACAGGGGCATCACCCCTCCACTTT.

The chain links TRBV29-1 to TRBJ2-3; D gene uncertain. The CDR3 length is 11 residues. Germline V gene data show CDR1 as SQVTM and CDR2 as ANQGSEA. V dropped 4 bases and J dropped 6 bases, with 8 bases sitting between them. CDR3 loop: CSVVIVDTQYF. CDR3 in DNA: TGCAGCGTTGTTATAGTTGATACGCAGTATTTT.

The CDR3, as DNA: TGTGCCAGCAGTGAATGGCACAGGCAGCCCCAGCATTTT. This translates into CASSEWHRQPQHF. J is TRBJ1-5 and V is TRBV6-1, with D perhaps matching TRBD1 (5 bases). CDR3 size: 13 residues. Trimming stripped 2 bases from V and 7 bases from J, with 9 bases between. From germline, CDR1 is MNHNS and CDR2 SASEGT.

The chain uses TRBV5-6 and TRBJ2-7; 8 bases line up with TRBD2. V gave up 1 base and J gave up 3 bases; unmatched junction bases: 3. The germline V gene has CDR1 SGHDT and CDR2 YYEEEE. The CDR3 covers 14 residues. Here the CDR3 DNA reads TGTGCCAGCAGCTTGTACGGGGGGGACTACGAGCAGTACTTC. Its translation is CASSLYGGDYEQYF.

V usage is TRBV13 and J usage is TRBJ2-7; 7 bases agree with TRBD2. Germline CDR1 is PRHDT and CDR2 is FYEKMQ (reference sequence). The V and J ends lost 5 bases and 4 bases, in that order; junction bases with no gene match: 11. This CDR3 has 15 residues. For the CDR3, the DNA is TGTGCCAGCAGCGCGTGGGGGGGATTTGGGTACGAGCAGTACTTC. It yields the protein CASSAWGGFGYEQYF.